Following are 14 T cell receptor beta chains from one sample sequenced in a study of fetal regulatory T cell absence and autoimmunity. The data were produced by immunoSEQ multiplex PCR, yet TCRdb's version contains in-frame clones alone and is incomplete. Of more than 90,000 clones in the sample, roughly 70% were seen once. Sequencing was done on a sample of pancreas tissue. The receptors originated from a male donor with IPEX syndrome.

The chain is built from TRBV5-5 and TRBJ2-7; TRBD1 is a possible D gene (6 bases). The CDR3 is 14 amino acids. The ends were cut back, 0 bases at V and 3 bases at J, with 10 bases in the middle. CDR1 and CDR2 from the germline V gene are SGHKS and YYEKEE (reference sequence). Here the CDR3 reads CASSLDRDGYEQYF. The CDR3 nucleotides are TGTGCCAGCAGCTTGGACAGGGACGGCTACGAGCAGTACTTC.

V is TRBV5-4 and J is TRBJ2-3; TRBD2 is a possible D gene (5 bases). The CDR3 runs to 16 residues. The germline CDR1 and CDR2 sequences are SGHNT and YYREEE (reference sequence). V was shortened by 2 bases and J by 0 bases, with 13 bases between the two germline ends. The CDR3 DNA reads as TGTGCCAGCAGCTTCCGGAGGCTAGGTAGCACAGATACGCAGTATTTT. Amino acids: CASSFRRLGSTDTQYF.

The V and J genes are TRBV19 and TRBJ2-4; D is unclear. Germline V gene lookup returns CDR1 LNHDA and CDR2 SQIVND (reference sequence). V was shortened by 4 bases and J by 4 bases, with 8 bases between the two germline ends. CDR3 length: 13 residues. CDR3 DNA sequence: TGTGCCAGTAGTAACGACGGAAAAAACATTCAGTACTTC. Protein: CASSNDGKNIQYF. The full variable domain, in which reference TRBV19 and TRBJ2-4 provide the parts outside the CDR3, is DGGITQSPKYLFRKEGQNVTLSCEQNLNHDAMYWYRQDPGQGLRLIYYSQIVNDFQKGDIAEGYSVSREKKESFPLTVTSAQKNPTAFYLCASSNDGKNIQYFGAGTRLSVL.

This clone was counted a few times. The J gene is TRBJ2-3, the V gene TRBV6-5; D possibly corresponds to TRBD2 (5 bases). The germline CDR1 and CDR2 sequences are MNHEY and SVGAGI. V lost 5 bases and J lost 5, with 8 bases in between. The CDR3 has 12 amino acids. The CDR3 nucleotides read TGTGCCAGCAGTCCTGAGGGAGATACGCAGTATTTT. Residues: CASSPEGDTQYF.

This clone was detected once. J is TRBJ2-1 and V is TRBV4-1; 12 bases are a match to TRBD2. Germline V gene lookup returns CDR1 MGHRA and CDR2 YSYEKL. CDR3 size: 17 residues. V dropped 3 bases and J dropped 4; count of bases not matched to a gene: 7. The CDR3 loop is CASSQSTSGSWYNEQFF. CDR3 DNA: TGCGCCAGCAGCCAGTCGACTAGCGGGAGTTGGTACAATGAGCAGTTCTTC.

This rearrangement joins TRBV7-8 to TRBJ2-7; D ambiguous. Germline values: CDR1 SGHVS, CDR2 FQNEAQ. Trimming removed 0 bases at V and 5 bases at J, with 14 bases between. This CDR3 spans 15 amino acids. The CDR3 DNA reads TGTGCCAGCAGCTTAGCCGGTGGGTCTTCCAACGAGCAGTACTTC. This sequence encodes CASSLAGGSSNEQYF.

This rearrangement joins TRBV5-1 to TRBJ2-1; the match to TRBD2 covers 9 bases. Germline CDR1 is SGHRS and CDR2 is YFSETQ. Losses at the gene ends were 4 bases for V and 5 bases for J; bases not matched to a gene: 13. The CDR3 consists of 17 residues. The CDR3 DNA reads TGCGCCAGCAGCCCTGGAGCTAGCGGGGTAGGCGACAATGAGCAGTTCTTC. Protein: CASSPGASGVGDNEQFF. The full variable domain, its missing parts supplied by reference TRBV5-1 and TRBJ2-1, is KAGVTQTPRYLIKTRGQQVTLSCSPISGHRSVSWYQQTPGQGLQFLFEYFSETQRNKGNFPGRFSGRQFSNSRSEMNVSTLELGDSALYLCASSPGASGVGDNEQFFGPGTRLTVL.

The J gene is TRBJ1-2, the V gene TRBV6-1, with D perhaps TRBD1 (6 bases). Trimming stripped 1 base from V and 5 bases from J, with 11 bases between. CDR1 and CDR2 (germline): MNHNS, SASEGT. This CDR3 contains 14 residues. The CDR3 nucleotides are TGTGCCAGCAGTGAAGAGGGGGTCGGGTATGGCTACACCTTC. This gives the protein CASSEEGVGYGYTF.

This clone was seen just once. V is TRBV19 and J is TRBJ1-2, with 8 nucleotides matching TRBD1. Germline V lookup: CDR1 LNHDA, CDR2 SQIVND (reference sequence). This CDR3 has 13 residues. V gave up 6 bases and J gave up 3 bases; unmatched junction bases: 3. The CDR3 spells CASSLTGDYGYTF. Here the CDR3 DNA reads TGTGCCAGTAGCCTGACAGGGGACTATGGCTACACCTTC. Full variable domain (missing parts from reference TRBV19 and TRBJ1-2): DGGITQSPKYLFRKEGQNVTLSCEQNLNHDAMYWYRQDPGQGLRLIYYSQIVNDFQKGDIAEGYSVSREKKESFPLTVTSAQKNPTAFYLCASSLTGDYGYTFGSGTRLTVV.

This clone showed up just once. Here the CDR3 DNA reads TGTGCCAGCGAACGGACAGGGGAGTCCTACGAGCAGTACTTC. Its translation: CASERTGESYEQYF. The J gene is TRBJ2-7, the V gene TRBV2; 9 nucleotides line up with TRBD1. The CDR3 consists of 14 residues. Trimming removed 8 bases from V and 1 base from J; junction bases left unmatched: 6. CDR1 is SNHLY, CDR2 FYNNEI, per germline. Variable domain in full (rest from reference TRBV2 and TRBJ2-7): EPEVTQTPSHQVTQMGQEVILRCVPISNHLYFYWYRQILGQKVEFLVSFYNNEISEKSEIFDDQFSVERPDGSNFTLKIRSTKLEDSAMYFCASERTGESYEQYFGPGTRLTVT.

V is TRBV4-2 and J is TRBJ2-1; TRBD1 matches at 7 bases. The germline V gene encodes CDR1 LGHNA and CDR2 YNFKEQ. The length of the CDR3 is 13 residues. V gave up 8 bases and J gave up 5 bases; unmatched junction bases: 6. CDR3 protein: CASRPTGNNEQFF. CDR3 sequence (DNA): TGTGCCAGCCGCCCGACAGGGAACAATGAGCAGTTCTTC.

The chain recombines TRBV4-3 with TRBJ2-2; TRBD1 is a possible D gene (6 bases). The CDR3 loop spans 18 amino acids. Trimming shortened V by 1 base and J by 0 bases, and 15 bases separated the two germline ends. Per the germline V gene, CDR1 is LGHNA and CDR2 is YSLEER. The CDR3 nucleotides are TGCGCCAGCAGCCAAGCTACAGGGATCGGCGCGAACACCGGGGAGCTGTTTTTT. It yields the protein CASSQATGIGANTGELFF.

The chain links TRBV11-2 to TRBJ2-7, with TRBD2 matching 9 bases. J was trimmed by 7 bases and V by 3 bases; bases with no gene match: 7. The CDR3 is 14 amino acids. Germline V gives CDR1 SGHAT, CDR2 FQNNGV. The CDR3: CASSFSGSSEEQYF. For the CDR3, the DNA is TGTGCCAGCAGCTTTAGCGGGAGCTCAGAAGAGCAGTACTTC.

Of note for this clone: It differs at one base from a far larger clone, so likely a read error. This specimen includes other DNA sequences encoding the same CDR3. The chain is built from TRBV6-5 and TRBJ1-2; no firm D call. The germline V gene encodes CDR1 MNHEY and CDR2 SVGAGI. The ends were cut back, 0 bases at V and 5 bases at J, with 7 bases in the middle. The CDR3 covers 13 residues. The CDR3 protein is CASSYSAGYGYTF. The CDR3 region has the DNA TGTGCCAGCAGTTACTCGGCAGGTTATGGCTACACCTTC.